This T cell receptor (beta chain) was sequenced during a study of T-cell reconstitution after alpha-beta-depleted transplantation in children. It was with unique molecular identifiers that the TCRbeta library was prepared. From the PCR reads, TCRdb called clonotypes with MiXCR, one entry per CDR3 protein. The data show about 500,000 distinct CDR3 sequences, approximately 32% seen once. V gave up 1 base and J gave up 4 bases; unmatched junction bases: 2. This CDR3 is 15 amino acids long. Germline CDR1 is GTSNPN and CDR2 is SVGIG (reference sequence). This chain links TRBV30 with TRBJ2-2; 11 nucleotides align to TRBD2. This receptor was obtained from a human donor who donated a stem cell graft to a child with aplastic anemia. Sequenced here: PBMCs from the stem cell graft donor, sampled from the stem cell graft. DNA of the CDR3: TGTGCCTGGAGTGGACTAGCGGGATCCACCGGGGAGCTGTTTTTT. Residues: CAWSGLAGSTGELFF.